The next 18 T cell receptor beta chains were all read from a single sample in a study of blood T cells in healthy people across ages. A second PCR of 7 to 11 cycles used a sample-barcoded 5' primer and a J-beta primer mix. TCRdb itself ran the 5' RACE reads through MiXCR, one entry per CDR3 protein. The sample has around 800,000 distinct CDR3 sequences; about 53% are singletons. What was sequenced was blood. Source of these receptors: an elderly man in good health.

The chain uses TRBV29-1 and TRBJ2-7, with D possibly matching TRBD1 (6 bases). V was cut by 4 bases and J by 10 bases, with 14 bases left in between. The CDR3 length is 11 residues. Germline lookup yields CDR1 SQVTM and CDR2 ANQGSEA. The CDR3 here is CSVAAGTKQYF. The CDR3 DNA is TGCAGCGTTGCAGCCGGGACAAAACAGTACTTC.

CDR3 nucleotide sequence: TGTGCCAGCAGGGAGGGGGCTCAGCCCCAGCATTTT. Its protein is CASREGAQPQHF. V gene TRBV28 combines with J gene TRBJ1-5; 7 nucleotides line up with TRBD1. Germline CDR1 reads MDHEN; CDR2 reads SYDVKM. V lost 6 bases, J lost 6 bases, and 2 bases stayed unmatched. The CDR3 contains 12 residues.

This clonotype was detected once. The chain carries TRBV28 and TRBJ2-1; TRBD2 agrees at 9 bases. This CDR3 contains 15 residues. Germline assignment: CDR1 MDHEN and CDR2 SYDVKM. J was trimmed by 10 bases and V by 3 bases; bases with no gene match: 10. Written as DNA, the CDR3 is TGTGCCAGCAGTTTTGGGGGAGCGGGGGGATGGGAGCAGTTCTTC. This sequence encodes CASSFGGAGGWEQFF.

This chain uses TRBV5-1 with TRBJ2-1, with 8 bases matching TRBD2. The CDR3 contains 15 residues. CDR1 is SGHRS and CDR2 is YFSETQ in the germline V gene. J gave up 10 bases and V 4 bases, and 13 bases lay outside the gene matches. CDR3: CASSTTGGDSREQFF. The CDR3 nucleotides are TGCGCCAGCAGCACCACCGGGGGGGACTCCAGGGAGCAGTTCTTC.

The chain's CDR3 is CASSLGQVRETQYF. For the CDR3, the DNA is TGTGCCAGCAGCTTAGGACAGGTGCGGGAGACCCAGTACTTC. This chain joins TRBV7-9 and TRBJ2-5; possible D gene TRBD1, 6 bases. V lost 1 base and J lost 5, with 11 bases in between. Germline CDR1 is SEHNR and CDR2 is FQNEAQ (reference sequence). The CDR3 contains 14 residues.

This chain uses TRBV28 with TRBJ2-4; the D is unclear. This CDR3 spans 14 amino acids. CDR1 is MDHEN and CDR2 is SYDVKM in the germline V gene. Trimming shortened V by 4 bases and J by 3 bases, and 10 bases separated the two germline ends. The CDR3 reads CASSYQDGKNIQYF. The CDR3 DNA sequence: TGTGCCAGCAGTTACCAGGATGGCAAAAACATTCAGTACTTC.

This clonotype has just a few counts. The chain employs TRBV27 and TRBJ2-4; D call uncertain. From germline, CDR1 is MNHEY and CDR2 SMNVEV (reference sequence). The V end lost 3 bases, the J end lost 13 bases, and 13 bases lay between the germline ends. CDR3 length: 12 residues. Here the CDR3 reads CASSFMGGEQYF. The CDR3 DNA is TGTGCCAGCAGTTTTATGGGCGGAGAGCAGTACTTC.

The CDR3, as DNA: TGTGCCAGCCGGAAGAACAGGGTGGGTGGCGAGCAGTACTTC. Amino acid sequence: CASRKNRVGGEQYF. The chain is built from TRBV11-1 and TRBJ2-5; weak D call: TRBD1 (6 bases). The DNA end is a closer match to TRBJ2-7, so the J assignment may be wrong. Germline CDR1 SGHAT, CDR2 FQDESV (reference sequence). This CDR3 spans 14 amino acids.

This clonotype was recorded once. A much larger clone differs by one base, so this may be a read error. The genes are TRBV29-1 and TRBJ2-7; TRBD2 matches at 11 bases. This CDR3 has 18 amino acids. From germline, CDR1 is SQVTM and CDR2 ANQGSEA. After removal of 4 bases from V and 4 bases from J, the junction contained 18 bases not matched to a gene. For the CDR3, the DNA is TGCAGCGTTGTACGCGGTAGCGGGAGGGCCGTCGAGCGGTACGAGCAGTACTTC. It translates to CSVVRGSGRAVERYEQYF.

This clonotype appeared a few times. The J gene is TRBJ2-1, the V gene TRBV7-2; D remains ambiguous. CDR3 size: 16 residues. Germline V lookup: CDR1 SGHTA, CDR2 FQGNSA. The V end was cut by 3 bases, the J end by 6 bases, with 18 bases between. The DNA for the CDR3 is TGTGCCAGCAGCTTCGTTCGTCTACCACCCGGCAATGAGCAGTTCTTC. Protein sequence: CASSFVRLPPGNEQFF.

This clonotype was seen just once. This chain connects TRBV7-8 to TRBJ1-1; D is ambiguous. The V gene lost 5 bases and the J gene lost 4 bases, with 11 bases spanning the gap. The CDR3 sequence is 13 residues long. Germline V lookup: CDR1 SGHVS, CDR2 FQNEAQ. The CDR3 bases are TGTGCCAGCAGCGCCCAGGCTATCACTGAAGCTTTCTTT. Amino acids: CASSAQAITEAFF.

The chain couples TRBV7-6 to TRBJ2-1, with D perhaps TRBD1 (5 bases). The germline V gene has CDR1 SGHVS and CDR2 FNYEAQ. The CDR3 consists of 16 residues. The V end lost 4 bases, the J end lost 1 base, and 14 bases lay between the germline ends. DNA for the CDR3: TGTGCCAGCAGCTCTTATCACCAGGGATCCTACAATGAGCAGTTCTTC. This encodes CASSSYHQGSYNEQFF. Supplemented by reference TRBV7-6 and TRBJ2-1, the full variable domain reads GAGVSQSPRYKVTKRGQDVALRCDPISGHVSLYWYRQALGQGPEFLTYFNYEAQQDKSGLPNDRFSAERPEGSISTLTIQRTEQRDSAMYRCASSSYHQGSYNEQFFGPGTRLTVL.

The CDR3 coding sequence is TGTGCCAGCAGTTTAAGGGGGAGGGGTACTAACAATGAGCAGTTCTTC. Protein sequence: CASSLRGRGTNNEQFF. V usage is TRBV12-3 or TRBV12-4 and J usage is TRBJ2-1, with TRBD2 as a possible D gene (7 bases). The V gene lost 2 bases and the J gene lost 5 bases, with 16 bases spanning the gap. The CDR3 extends over 16 amino acids.

This chain links TRBV15 with TRBJ2-5; D is undetermined. Trimming removed 4 bases at V and 4 bases at J, with 7 bases between. Germline lookup yields CDR1 LNHNV and CDR2 YYDKDF (reference sequence). The CDR3 sequence is 12 residues long. The CDR3 loop reads CATSTVGETQYF. CDR3 DNA: TGTGCCACCAGCACCGTGGGAGAGACCCAGTACTTC.

This clonotype has more than one count but fewer than ten. The chain joins TRBV2 to TRBJ2-5; unclear D gene. Germline CDR1 and CDR2: SNHLY and FYNNEI. V was clipped by 4 bases and J by 5 bases, with 14 bases between them. The CDR3 length is 14 residues. CDR3 protein: CASSGGKSSETQYF. For the CDR3, the DNA is TGTGCCAGCAGTGGAGGCAAGAGTTCGGAGACCCAGTACTTC.

The rearrangement joins TRBV11-2 to TRBJ2-1; D is ambiguous. V was trimmed by 5 bases and J by 6 bases, leaving 5 bases between them. The germline CDR1 and CDR2 sequences are SGHAT and FQNNGV. The CDR3 loop spans 11 amino acids. The CDR3 DNA reads as TGTGCCAGCAGCCAGGCCAATGAGCAGTTCTTC. This gives the protein CASSQANEQFF.

This clonotype was observed a few times. V and J are TRBV20-1 and TRBJ1-5; D possibly corresponds to TRBD1 (6 bases). V gave up 7 bases and J gave up 6 bases, with 19 bases separating them. Germline V gene lookup returns CDR1 DFQATT and CDR2 SNEGSKA (reference sequence). The CDR3 length is 14 residues. CDR3 protein: CSGLGASGSQPQHF. CDR3 DNA sequence: TGCAGTGGATTGGGGGCGTCGGGTAGTCAGCCCCAGCATTTT.

There are a few counts of this clonotype. The junction departs from germline at one end; a sequencing error may be responsible. This rearrangement joins TRBV7-7 to TRBJ2-1; 13 bases align to TRBD2. CDR1 is SSHAT, CDR2 FNYEAQ, per germline (reference sequence). The CDR3 totals 15 residues. As DNA, the CDR3 is TGTGCTAGCAGCCGCGGACTAGCGGGAGACAATGAGCAGTTCTTC. It yields the protein CASSRGLAGDNEQFF. The full variable domain, completed using reference TRBV7-7 and TRBJ2-1, is GAGVSQSPRYKVTKRGQDVTLRCDPISSHATLYWYQQALGQGPEFLTYFNYEAQPDKSGLPSDRFSAERPEGSISTLTIQRTEQRDSAMYRCASSRGLAGDNEQFFGPGTRLTVL.